These T cell receptor beta chains were read from a single sample in a study of CD8 T cells in Susac syndrome. One entry per CDR3 protein, called by TCRdb with MiXCR from the immunoSEQ multiplex PCR reads. This sample has about 190,000 distinct CDR3 sequences; over 85% occur once, and the top ten carry 0.09% to 0.12%. The sequenced sample consisted of CD4+ T cells from PBMCs. The origin of the receptors is a human donor in good health. The CDR3 runs from the conserved cysteine through the conserved F or W. A D gene is named only where the DNA matches it firmly. Rows may omit the clone size; those that give it use once, few, many or a size class.

D gene: -; V gene: TRBV11-2; clone size: -; J gene: TRBJ2-1; CDR3 DNA: TGTGCCAGCAGCGTCCCAGGGGCGCGGTACAATGAGCAGTTCTTC; CDR3 protein: CASSVPGARYNEQFF
D gene: -; V gene: TRBV4-2; clone size: few; J gene: TRBJ2-2; CDR3 DNA: TGTGCCAGCAGCCAAGATCGGGACACCGGGGAGCTGTTTTTT; CDR3 protein: CASSQDRDTGELFF
D gene: TRBD1; V gene: TRBV5-1; clone size: -; J gene: TRBJ1-1; CDR3 DNA: TGCGCCAGCAGCCCCCCGGACAGGGGAGGGGTGATGAACACTGAAGCTTTCTTT; CDR3 protein: CASSPPDRGGVMNTEAFF
D gene: TRBD1; V gene: TRBV7-9; clone size: few; J gene: TRBJ2-1; CDR3 DNA: TGTGCCAGCAGCTTTTCAGGGGGTGAGCAGTTCTTC; CDR3 protein: CASSFSGGEQFF
D gene: -; V gene: TRBV7-9; clone size: -; J gene: TRBJ1-6; CDR3 DNA: TGTGCCAGCAGCTCAAGGGGCGGGCCCCAGGGAACTTCACCCCTCCACTTT; CDR3 protein: CASSSRGGPQGTSPLHF
D gene: -; V gene: TRBV5-1; clone size: once; J gene: TRBJ1-1; CDR3 DNA: TGCGCCAGCAGCTTTAACGGGGCAGGGAACACTGAAGCTTTCTTT; CDR3 protein: CASSFNGAGNTEAFF
D gene: -; V gene: TRBV7-3; clone size: -; J gene: TRBJ2-4; CDR3 DNA: TGTGCCAGCAGCTTAAGGGGGGCGGACATTCAGTACTTC; CDR3 protein: CASSLRGADIQYF
D gene: TRBD1; V gene: TRBV7-2; clone size: -; J gene: TRBJ1-3; CDR3 DNA: TGTGCCAGCAGCTCGACAGGGTTTGGAAACACCATATATTTT; CDR3 protein: CASSSTGFGNTIYF
D gene: -; V gene: TRBV20-1; clone size: -; J gene: TRBJ2-7; CDR3 DNA: TGCAGTGCTAGAGATGCCGGGGGCTACTCCTACGAGCAGTACTTC; CDR3 protein: CSARDAGGYSYEQYF
D gene: -; V gene: TRBV19; clone size: -; J gene: TRBJ1-6; CDR3 DNA: TGTGCCAGTAGTGGAGAAGGGGTCTCACCCCTCCACTTT; CDR3 protein: CASSGEGVSPLHF
D gene: -; V gene: TRBV3-1; clone size: -; J gene: TRBJ2-2; CDR3 DNA: TGTGCCAGCAGCCGGAAAGGCGGGACAGCTCGGAAGGCTGGGGAGCTGTTTTTT; CDR3 protein: CASSRKGGTARKAGELFF